This T cell receptor beta chain is drawn from a study of T cell responses to AZD1222 COVID-19 vaccine (dated by TCRdb to 2020 to 2022). Background for the entire study: AZD1222 recipients whose second dose came at about 4 weeks and those whose second dose came at about 12 weeks were combined into one group, since spike-specific TCR depth and breadth did not differ between the two schedules. TCR sequencing was performed for roughly 240 trial participants, of whom some 200 were given two doses of AZD1222 and 26 were given two doses of MenACWY control vaccine. Trial participants were enrolled by age into subgroups of 18-55, 56-69 and 70-plus years, and around 150, 29 and 61 TCR-sequenced participants, respectively, were included in these subgroups. What the research found in general, with its limitations: Conclusions about previously exposed vaccinees were limited because only six AZD1222 recipients were SARS-CoV-2 seropositive at baseline. No day 14 peak-response samples were available, so repertoires were characterized only after the peak T cell response. Participants were mostly white British, with more females than males. The authors suggested clonal diversity may have been underestimated. CD4 TCRs associated with the vaccine covered the entire spike protein, and the dominant responses were in regions 160-218 and 743-854. Spike-specific TCR breadth and depth rose significantly after two AZD1222 doses compared with day 0 and with MenACWY recipients. Epitopes outside the regions mutated in the B.1.351 and B.1.1.7 variants were reportedly recognized by nearly half of the unique spike-specific TCRs. In the small 56-69-year group, the increase in depth fell short of significance, most likely because of low power.

Taken from the germline V gene (reference sequence), the CDR1 and CDR2 loops are SEHNR and FQNEAQ. The CDR3 measures 13 amino acids from cysteine to phenylalanine. Of the read, only the CDR3 DNA is kept; its 39 bases are in frame from base 1. The junction carries 12 bases between V and J, which are trimmed by 4 bases and 5 bases respectively. A remark on this clone: Which antigen it targets is not known. Per-base qualities were not stored, and no clone one base away is much larger.

The CDR3 regions of human TCRbeta chains were subjected to immunosequencing. For the original study's pipeline: Repertoire TCRs were checked for matches against a reference library of SARS-CoV-2-specific TCRs that had been generated using the MIRA antigen-specificity platform. Breadth was defined as the fraction of unique TCRs that were SARS-CoV-2-associated. Depth was defined as the fraction of total T cells that were SARS-CoV-2-associated. Using the MIRA data, each spike-specific TCR was mapped to the spike region that the TCR reacts to and placed in a CD4 or CD8 class. Log10-transformed breadth and depth values were compared by one-way ANOVA with Sidak's multiple comparisons tests. The immuneACCESS repertoire file appears here via TCRdb, limited to in-frame rearrangements. These files lack a portion of the clones; in checked studies, under half of the deficit traces to unresolved V genes, and the cause of the others is not known. The DNA gave D and trimming, while V, J and clone size come from that table. The sample contains just over 60,000 clones, about 70% of them found a single time. Around 15% of the sample is taken by the ten largest.

The time point label, read with the paper, signifies: baseline before first vaccination. Vaccinee samples were obtained from the UK trials COV001 and COV002, which included a single-blind randomized controlled phase 2/3 trial of AZD1222 (ChAdOx1 nCoV-19) in healthy adults. For TCRbeta chain sequencing, PBMC samples from trial participants were taken at day 0 and at day 28 after the second dose. The specimen was peripheral blood, collected on day 0 of AZD1222 vaccination. This chain is built from TRBV7-9 and TRBJ2-7; no D gene is confidently identified. The TCR was taken from an adult in good health. The CDR3: CASSSEIVNEQYF. Read as DNA, the sequence is TGTGCCAGCAGCTCGGAGATCGTAAACGAGCAGTACTTC.